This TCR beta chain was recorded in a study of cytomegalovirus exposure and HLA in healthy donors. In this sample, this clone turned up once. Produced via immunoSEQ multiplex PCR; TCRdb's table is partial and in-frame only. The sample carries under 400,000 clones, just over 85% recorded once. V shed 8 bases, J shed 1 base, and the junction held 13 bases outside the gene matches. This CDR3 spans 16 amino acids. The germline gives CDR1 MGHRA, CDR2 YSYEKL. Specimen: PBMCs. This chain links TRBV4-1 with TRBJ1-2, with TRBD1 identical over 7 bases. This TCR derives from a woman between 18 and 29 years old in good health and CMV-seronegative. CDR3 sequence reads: CASSSEGARINYGYTF. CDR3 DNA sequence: TGCGCCAGCTCCTCCGAGGGGGCCAGGATTAACTATGGCTACACCTTC.